What follows are 22 T cell receptor beta chains derived from one specimen sequenced in a study of OX40 agonist ivuxolimab in advanced cancers. TCRdb's table, derived via immunoSEQ multiplex PCR, lists solely in-frame clones and lacks some. The sample has roughly 100,000 clones, approximately 87% seen once. Sequenced material: CD4+ or CD8+ T cells sorted from blood, taken in a trial of the OX40 agonist ivuxolimab. The source of these receptors is an adult with an advanced solid tumor such as melanoma, head and neck, liver or kidney cancer.

V gene TRBV7-9 combines with J gene TRBJ2-1; 8 bases line up with TRBD2. Germline V gives CDR1 SEHNR, CDR2 FQNEAQ (reference sequence). Trimming removed 1 base from V and 2 bases from J; junction bases left unmatched: 1. This CDR3 has 15 residues. DNA of the CDR3: TGTGCCAGCAGCTTAGTAGCGGGACCCTACAATGAGCAGTTCTTC. It translates to CASSLVAGPYNEQFF. Full variable domain (missing parts from reference TRBV7-9 and TRBJ2-1): DTGVSQNPRHKITKRGQNVTFRCDPISEHNRLYWYRQTLGQGPEFLTYFQNEAQLEKSRLLSDRFSAERPKGSFSTLEIQRTEQGDSAMYLCASSLVAGPYNEQFFGPGTRLTVL.

The V call is TRBV14, the J call TRBJ2-5; the match to TRBD2 covers 8 bases. The CDR3 length is 17 residues. Germline CDR1 and CDR2: SGHDN and FVKESK. The junction had 7 bases not matched to a gene; V was cut back by 0 bases and J by 1 base. The DNA of the CDR3 is TGTGCCAGCAGCCAAGACGGCGGCCTAGCGGGCCAAGAGACCCAGTACTTC. As protein: CASSQDGGLAGQETQYF.

The chain is built from TRBV7-2 and TRBJ2-2; D gene ambiguous. CDR1 and CDR2 (germline): SGHTA, FQGNSA. This CDR3 has 15 residues. V gave up 9 bases and J gave up 4 bases, with 18 bases separating them. The CDR3 DNA sequence: TGTGCCAGTTCAACAACGCGGCCCCCCACCGGGGAGCTGTTTTTT. It specifies CASSTTRPPTGELFF.

In its sample, this clone was seen once. The gene calls are TRBV11-2 and TRBJ2-7, with D tentatively TRBD1 (6 bases). V dropped 4 bases and J dropped 7 bases, with 17 bases sitting between them. The CDR3 spans 14 residues. Per the germline V gene, CDR1 is SGHAT and CDR2 is FQNNGV. Here the CDR3 DNA reads TGTGCCAGCAGCTCCATTAGGGGACACCTGGAGCAGTACTTC. Its protein product is CASSSIRGHLEQYF.

This chain joins TRBV10-3 and TRBJ1-5; D gene ambiguous. Trimming left V 0 bases short and J 4 bases short, with 1 base between. This CDR3 is built from 12 residues. CDR1 ENHRY and CDR2 SYGVKD come from the germline V gene. Here the CDR3 reads CAISESNQPQHF. CDR3 bases: TGTGCCATCAGTGAGTCGAATCAGCCCCAGCATTTT.

As for this clone: One end of the junction fails to match germline, which may point to a read error. V usage is TRBV19 and J usage is TRBJ1-2, with D possibly matching TRBD1 (5 bases). CDR1 is LNHDA, CDR2 SQIVND, per germline (reference sequence). This CDR3 region has 15 residues. Written as DNA, the CDR3 is TGTACCAGTAGTACTAGGACACTGGCTAACTATGGCTACACCTTC. Protein sequence: CTSSTRTLANYGYTF.

The V call is TRBV6-5, the J call TRBJ1-2; 7 positions match TRBD1. The CDR3 spans 14 residues. The V and J ends lost 0 bases and 5 bases, in that order; junction bases with no gene match: 3. In germline, CDR1 is MNHEY, CDR2 SVGAGI. This CDR3 reads CASSYSQGLYGYTF. DNA of the CDR3: TGTGCCAGCAGTTACTCACAGGGGTTATATGGCTACACCTTC.

J is TRBJ2-5 and V is TRBV5-8; D perhaps matches TRBD1 (5 bases). Germline V gene lookup returns CDR1 SGHTS and CDR2 YDEGEE. V lost 2 bases to trimming and J lost 4 bases, with 9 bases between them. CDR3 size: 13 residues. As DNA, the CDR3 is TGTGCCAGCAGCTTACAGGTTGGAGAGACCCAGTACTTC. This gives the protein CASSLQVGETQYF.

V is TRBV6-5 and J is TRBJ2-7; D remains ambiguous. Germline V gene lookup returns CDR1 MNHEY and CDR2 SVGAGI. The CDR3 length is 14 residues. Trimming cost V 6 bases and J 0 bases, with 12 bases left between them. The CDR3, as DNA: TGTGCCAGCAGGGGTAGCCTTCCCTCCTACGAGCAGTACTTC. Encoded protein: CASRGSLPSYEQYF.

This chain uses TRBV2 with TRBJ1-5; D unresolved. Looked up from germline, CDR1 is SNHLY and CDR2 is FYNNEI. The V end lost 6 bases, the J end lost 2 bases, and 8 bases lay between the germline ends. The CDR3 is made up of 13 amino acids. CDR3 region: CASRDSGNQPQHF. CDR3 sequence (DNA): TGTGCCAGCAGGGACTCGGGCAATCAGCCCCAGCATTTT.

V is TRBV6-5 and J is TRBJ2-3; maybe TRBD2 (6 bases). The CDR3 is 15 residues long. V dropped 6 bases and J dropped 5 bases, with 18 bases sitting between them. The germline CDR1 and CDR2 sequences are MNHEY and SVGAGI. The CDR3 nucleotides are TGTGCCAGCAGGGCCGGGACTTTGAGTAAAGATACGCAGTATTTT. This sequence encodes CASRAGTLSKDTQYF.

This rearrangement joins TRBV2 to TRBJ2-3; the D is unclear. The germline gives CDR1 SNHLY, CDR2 FYNNEI. V dropped 1 base and J dropped 6 bases, with 5 bases sitting between them. The CDR3 has 12 residues. The CDR3 coding sequence is TGTGCCAGCAGTGAAGGGTGGGATACGCAGTATTTT. Translated, it gives CASSEGWDTQYF.

The gene calls are TRBV9 and TRBJ2-5; 12 bases fit TRBD2. The V gene's germline CDR1 is SGDLS and CDR2 YYNGEE. The ends lost 3 bases at V and 1 base at J; junction bases unmatched: 4. This CDR3 spans 16 amino acids. The CDR3, as DNA: TGTGCCAGCAGCGCCCAGACTAGCGGGGGCCAAGAGACCCAGTACTTC. Translating it yields CASSAQTSGGQETQYF.

The rearrangement joins TRBV25-1 to TRBJ1-1, with D hard to call. Trimming took off 4 bases at V and 11 bases at J, with 20 bases between the two ends. The CDR3 totals 14 residues. The germline CDR1 and CDR2 sequences are MGHDK and SYGVNS. CDR3: CASSVGLDTSRAFF. CDR3 DNA: TGTGCCAGCAGTGTCGGCCTCGACACCTCAAGGGCTTTCTTT.

The chain recombines TRBV5-4 with TRBJ2-3; 9 bases are shared with TRBD2. Germline loops: CDR1 SGHNT, CDR2 YYREEE (reference sequence). The CDR3 has 16 amino acids. V dropped 1 base and J dropped 1; count of bases not matched to a gene: 4. CDR3 in amino acids: CASSLIWTSGTDTQYF. The CDR3 bases are TGTGCCAGCAGCTTGATCTGGACTAGCGGCACAGATACGCAGTATTTT. The whole variable domain, filled in from reference TRBV5-4 and TRBJ2-3, reads ETGVTQSPTHLIKTRGQQVTLRCSSQSGHNTVSWYQQALGQGPQFIFQYYREEENGRGNFPPRFSGLQFPNYSSELNVNALELDDSALYLCASSLIWTSGTDTQYFGPGTRLTVL.

Only one count was recorded for this clone. J is TRBJ2-1 and V is TRBV5-4, with 8 bases identical to TRBD2. The CDR3 is 17 residues long. Unmatched junction bases numbered 14, after V lost 4 bases and J lost 5 bases. From germline, CDR1 is SGHNT and CDR2 YYREEE (reference sequence). The CDR3 DNA is TGTGCCAGCAGCGCGGGGGGTAGCGGGAATTCCCACAATGAGCAGTTCTTC. It yields the protein CASSAGGSGNSHNEQFF.

The rearrangement joins TRBV6-1 to TRBJ2-1; no reliable D call. Per germline, CDR1 MNHNS and CDR2 SASEGT. V was shortened by 1 base and J by 7 bases, with 5 bases between the two germline ends. The CDR3 is made up of 12 amino acids. As DNA, the CDR3 is TGTGCCAGCAGTGAAGTGGGTAATGAGCAGTTCTTC. Amino acids: CASSEVGNEQFF.

V usage is TRBV19 and J usage is TRBJ2-1; 8 positions match TRBD2. This CDR3 is built from 15 residues. The V gene end was trimmed by 8 bases and the J gene end by 10 bases; junction bases not matched to a gene: 16. Germline V CDR1 and CDR2: LNHDA, SQIVND (reference sequence). The CDR3 protein is CASSKDFSGGWEQFF. DNA for the CDR3: TGTGCCAGTTCGAAAGACTTTTCGGGAGGGTGGGAGCAGTTCTTC.

This clone was found a few times. V usage is TRBV5-6 and J usage is TRBJ2-2; D gene ambiguous. Trimming shortened V by 1 base and J by 8 bases, and 15 bases separated the two germline ends. This CDR3 has 15 residues. CDR1 and CDR2 from the germline V gene are SGHDT and YYEEEE. DNA of the CDR3: TGTGCCAGCAGCTTGAACCGGCTGAAAGGGGGGGAGCTGTTTTTT. Amino acid sequence: CASSLNRLKGGELFF.

The CDR3 DNA reads as TGCGCCAGCAGCCCCGGGACAGGGAACTCTGGGGCCAACGTCCTGACTTTC. It translates to CASSPGTGNSGANVLTF. V is TRBV5-1 and J is TRBJ2-6, with TRBD1 matching 9 bases. Germline V gives CDR1 SGHRS, CDR2 YFSETQ. CDR3 length equals 17 residues. J gave up 0 bases and V 4 bases, and 5 bases lay outside the gene matches. The whole variable domain, filled in from reference TRBV5-1 and TRBJ2-6, reads KAGVTQTPRYLIKTRGQQVTLSCSPISGHRSVSWYQQTPGQGLQFLFEYFSETQRNKGNFPGRFSGRQFSNSRSEMNVSTLELGDSALYLCASSPGTGNSGANVLTFGAGSRLTVL.

The chain couples TRBV27 to TRBJ2-7; the match to TRBD2 covers 9 bases. Germline-derived CDR1 and CDR2 are MNHEY and SMNVEV (reference sequence). The CDR3 totals 16 residues. Trimming removed 3 bases from V and 4 bases from J; junction bases left unmatched: 10. The chain's CDR3 is CASSLAGGGEGYEQYF. CDR3 bases: TGTGCCAGCAGTTTGGCTGGCGGGGGGGAAGGTTACGAGCAGTACTTC.

The chain joins TRBV5-6 to TRBJ2-5, with D hard to call. Gene TRBJ2-7 matches the end of the DNA better, so the J call may be wrong. The CDR3 covers 13 residues. Germline values: CDR1 SGHDT, CDR2 YYEEEE. CDR3 in DNA: TGTGCCAGCAGTCGTGCAACCAGCTACGAGCAGTACTTC. Its translation is CASSRATSYEQYF.